This T cell receptor (beta chain) was recovered during a study of identical twins. Notes on the study in general: Models predicted too little out-of-frame TCR alpha sharing in monozygotic twins. Within beta out-of-frame sequences, the excess sharing observed between twins was weaker. Analyses based on zero insertions could be partly confounded by invariant MAIT and iNKT cells.

The CDR3 totals 13 residues. Germline assignment: CDR1 SGDLS and CDR2 YYNGEE. Trimming shortened V by 7 bases and J by 7 bases, and 12 bases separated the two germline ends. Only a few counts were recorded for this clonotype. No antigen is known for it. Template switching, a step in the protocol, added a universal primer site, and cDNA carried unique molecular identifiers. TCRdb fed the 5' RACE reads into MiXCR, producing one record per CDR3 protein. Here the sample spans 1.5 million or so distinct CDR3 sequences, under 35% being singletons. Input material: cord blood. The origin of this receptor is a newborn girl in good health. The chain has TRBV9 and TRBJ1-6; D remains ambiguous. The CDR3 nucleotides are TGTGCCAGCGGGCCAGTCCCCAATTCACCCCTCCACTTT. This encodes CASGPVPNSPLHF. Supplemented by reference TRBV9 and TRBJ1-6, the full variable domain reads DSGVTQTPKHLITATGQRVTLRCSPRSGDLSVYWYQQSLDQGLQFLIQYYNGEERAKGNILERFSAQQFPDLHSELNLSSLELGDSALYFCASGPVPNSPLHFGNGTRLTVT.